A selection of T cell receptor beta chains follows, all from one sample in a study of cytomegalovirus exposure and HLA in healthy donors. TCRdb's table, derived via immunoSEQ multiplex PCR, lists solely in-frame clones and lacks some. The repertoire holds around 130,000 clones, roughly 77% seen once, with 5.3% in the top ten. Sequencing was performed on PBMCs. The receptors stem from a man aged 25-45 years in good health and CMV-seronegative. CDR3s include the opening cysteine and the closing phenylalanine or tryptophan. Fields, in order: D gene, V gene, J gene, clone size, CDR3 DNA, CDR3 protein. D genes are given only for firm matches. The listing skips clone size in some rows; elsewhere it reads once, few, many or a size class.

NA	TRBV18	TRBJ1-5	NA	TGTGCCAGCTCACCACTGGGGCATAGCAATCAGCCCCAGCATTTT	CASSPLGHSNQPQHF
NA	TRBV18	TRBJ2-7	NA	TGTGCCAGCTCACCACCCCAGGGCTACGAGCAGTACTTC	CASSPPQGYEQYF
TRBD2	TRBV27	TRBJ2-1	NA	TGTGCCAGCAGTACTAGCGGGAGTGTGAATGAGCAGTTCTTC	CASSTSGSVNEQFF
TRBD1	TRBV4-3	TRBJ2-7	once	TGCGCCAGCAGCCTAACCGGGACAGGCCTTCCCAAGCAGTACTTC	CASSLTGTGLPKQYF
NA	TRBV4-3	TRBJ1-2	NA	TGCGCCAGCAGCCATCCCGACAGCTATGGCTACACCTTC	CASSHPDSYGYTF
NA	TRBV10-2	TRBJ1-1	NA	TGCGCCAGCAGTGGAAGAAGGACAGCGAACACTGAAGCTTTCTTT	CASSGRRTANTEAFF
TRBD1	TRBV5-6	TRBJ2-5	NA	TGTGCCAGCAGTCGGATGGAGGACAGGGGTTGGTACCAAGAGACCCAGTACTTC	CASSRMEDRGWYQETQYF
NA	TRBV11-2	TRBJ2-7	NA	TGTGCCAGCAGCTTATCTAGGCTAGCGCGCGAGCAGTACTTC	CASSLSRLAREQYF
TRBD1	TRBV28	TRBJ1-1	NA	TGTGCCAGCAGTTTACCAGGGGGCGGGTTTCTCGCTTTCTTT	CASSLPGGGFLAFF
NA	TRBV6-6	TRBJ1-1	NA	TGTGCCAGCAGTTACCCGGGGACTGAGGAAGCTTTCTTT	CASSYPGTEEAFF
NA	TRBV7-9	TRBJ1-4	once	TGTGCCAGCAGCCCTCGGGGGTTTGAAAAACTGTTTTTT	CASSPRGFEKLFF
NA	TRBV4-2	TRBJ2-1	NA	TGTGCCAGCAGCCAAGATCTTGGGCTAGCCGTCAATGAGCAGTTCTTC	CASSQDLGLAVNEQFF
NA	TRBV30	TRBJ1-4	NA	TGTGCCTGGAGTGAAGACAGGAGAGCAACTAATGAAAAACTGTTTTTT	CAWSEDRRATNEKLFF
NA	TRBV11-2	TRBJ2-7	NA	TGTGCCAGCAGCTTCGGGACTCTCTCCTACGAGCAGTACTTC	CASSFGTLSYEQYF
NA	TRBV6-1	TRBJ1-2	NA	TGTGCCAGCAGTGAATACCCCCCTCCGGGACACCGAAACTATGGCTACACCTTC	CASSEYPPPGHRNYGYTF
TRBD2	TRBV11-2	TRBJ2-1	once	TGTGCCAGCAGCTTAGCGGGGGGAGGGAATCATGAGCAGTTCTTC	CASSLAGGGNHEQFF
TRBD1	TRBV6-1	TRBJ1-2	NA	TGTGCCAGCTCCGTTACAGGGGGCGCCGATGGCTACACCTTC	CASSVTGGADGYTF
NA	TRBV15	TRBJ2-2	once	TGTGCCACCAGAGGTCAGAGGACCGGGGAGCTGTTTTTT	CATRGQRTGELFF
TRBD1	TRBV19	TRBJ2-3	NA	TGTGCCAGTAGTATACTTCCGGGACAGGGAGGCCATACGCAGTATTTT	CASSILPGQGGHTQYF
NA	TRBV5-1	TRBJ2-3	once	TGCGCCAGCAGCTACCCCGGGACTAGCACAGATACGCAGTATTTT	CASSYPGTSTDTQYF
NA	TRBV5-1	TRBJ2-2	NA	TGCGCCAGCAGCTTTCAACAGGGTTTTAGCGGGGAGCTGTTTTTT	CASSFQQGFSGELFF
NA	TRBV4-3	TRBJ2-7	NA	TGCGCCAGCAGCCAAGTTAGCAGCTCCTACGAGCAGTACTTC	CASSQVSSSYEQYF
NA	TRBV6-1	TRBJ1-1	once	TGTGCCAGCAGTGCCAACGGGAACACTGAAGCTTTCTTT	CASSANGNTEAFF
TRBD1	TRBV7-2	TRBJ1-1	NA	TGTGCCAGCAGCCAAGGGACAGGGGGTTCTGAAGCTTTCTTT	CASSQGTGGSEAFF
NA	TRBV10-3	TRBJ2-3	NA	TGTGCCTCTACACCGGGAGATACGCAGTATTTT	CASTPGDTQYF
NA	TRBV2	TRBJ2-3	once	TGTGCCAGCAGTCCAGGGGCAGATACGCAGTATTTT	CASSPGADTQYF
TRBD2	TRBV2	TRBJ2-7	NA	TGTGCCAGCAGCAGAACTAGCGGGAGTTATCACGAGCAGTACTTC	CASSRTSGSYHEQYF
NA	TRBV7-9	TRBJ2-1	once	TGTGCCAGCACCCAGCGGGTGGCGGTGGACAATGAGCAGTTCTTC	CASTQRVAVDNEQFF
NA	TRBV2	TRBJ1-6	once	TGTGCCAGCACTGAGAGCTCCTATAATTCACCCCTCCACTTT	CASTESSYNSPLHF
NA	TRBV5-6	TRBJ2-3	NA	TGTGCCAGCAGCTTTGAGGGCGGCTCAGATACGCAGTATTTT	CASSFEGGSDTQYF
NA	TRBV11-2	TRBJ2-1	NA	TGTGCCAGCAGCTCGCTAGCTCGCTACAATGAGCAGTTCTTC	CASSSLARYNEQFF
TRBD1	TRBV7-3	TRBJ1-2	NA	TGTGCCAGCAGCTCTCGACAGGGAAGGAGCAATGGCTACACCTTC	CASSSRQGRSNGYTF
TRBD2	TRBV19	TRBJ2-5	NA	TGTGCCAGTAGTGCGGGGGGAGGAGGGGAGACCCAGTACTTC	CASSAGGGGETQYF
NA	TRBV11-2	TRBJ1-4	once	TGTGCCAGCAGCCCATTCGGGACTCTAGAAAAACTGTTTTTT	CASSPFGTLEKLFF
TRBD1	TRBV7-7	TRBJ2-1	NA	TGTGCTAGCAGCTCAGGACAGGGGGCCCACAATGAGCAGTTCTTC	CASSSGQGAHNEQFF
TRBD1	TRBV19	TRBJ1-5	NA	TGTGCCAGTAGTATTGGGGACAGGGATCTTCAGCCCCAGCATTTT	CASSIGDRDLQPQHF
TRBD2	TRBV6-5	TRBJ2-1	NA	TGTGCCAGCAGTTACTTCCCTAGCGGCGATGAGCAGTTCTTC	CASSYFPSGDEQFF
NA	TRBV6-6	TRBJ2-7	NA	TGTGCCAGCAGACAACAGGGCCTCGAATCTTTGCAGTACTTC	CASRQQGLESLQYF
TRBD1	TRBV5-1	TRBJ2-5	NA	TGCGCCAGCAGCTCAGGGGGCGCGGTAGAGACCCAGTACTTC	CASSSGGAVETQYF
NA	TRBV27	TRBJ2-2	NA	TGTGCCAGCAGCCTTAGAGGGCATGCCGGGGAGCTGTTTTTT	CASSLRGHAGELFF
NA	TRBV2	TRBJ2-5	NA	TGTGCCAGCAGTGGGAAGCGGGGACAATCCCAAGAGACCCAGTACTTC	CASSGKRGQSQETQYF
TRBD2	TRBV7-9	TRBJ2-3	NA	TGTGCCAGCAGCTCGCGACTAGCGGGCGAAAGCACAGATACGCAGTATTTT	CASSSRLAGESTDTQYF
NA	TRBV5-6	TRBJ1-1	NA	TGTGCCAGCAGCTTGGGAGGGAGGAACACTGAAGCTTTCTTT	CASSLGGRNTEAFF
TRBD1	TRBV4-1	TRBJ2-7	NA	TGCGCCAGCAGCCAACCCGGACAGGGGCGCGAGCAGTACTTC	CASSQPGQGREQYF
NA	TRBV2	TRBJ2-7	NA	TGTGCCAGCAGTGAACCAGGGGCAAAAAACGAGCAGTACTTC	CASSEPGAKNEQYF
NA	TRBV4-3	TRBJ2-1	NA	TGCGCCAGCAGCCAAGTTCGGGCTAGCCACCACAATGAGCAGTTCTTC	CASSQVRASHHNEQFF
TRBD1	TRBV29-1	TRBJ1-1	once	TGCAGCGTTGAAGATCAAGGGACAGGGCCTCCCCGAAACCCTGAAGCTTTCTTT	CSVEDQGTGPPRNPEAFF
TRBD1	TRBV11-3	TRBJ2-5	NA	TGTGCCAGCAGCTTACCGCCGACAGGGAAGCAAGAGACCCAGTACTTC	CASSLPPTGKQETQYF
NA	TRBV6-6	TRBJ1-4	NA	TGTGCCAGCAGTTACGGGGGGTTGGAAAGACTGTTTTTT	CASSYGGLERLFF
TRBD2	TRBV4-2	TRBJ2-3	few	TGTGCCAGCAGGGGACTAGCTAGAGATACGCAGTATTTT	CASRGLARDTQYF
TRBD2	TRBV10-3	TRBJ2-5	NA	TGTGCCATCAGTGAGTCGACGGGAGGGCCTGGGGAGACCCAGTACTTC	CAISESTGGPGETQYF
NA	TRBV21-1	TRBJ1-5	many	TGTGCCAGCAGCAAAGTATCAGGCAGGGATCATAGCAATCAGCCCCAGCATTTT	CASSKVSGRDHSNQPQHF
TRBD1	TRBV25-1	TRBJ2-5	NA	TGTGCCAGCAGTGAATCGGGACAGGCCGCTGAGACCCAGTACTTC	CASSESGQAAETQYF